These 7 T cell receptor beta chains originate from one sample sequenced in a study of graft-versus-host responses after intestinal transplantation. Libraries were prepared by immunoSEQ multiplex PCR; TCRdb keeps only in-frame clonotypes and omits some of them. The sample carries 20,000 to 25,000 clones, 40% to 50% recorded once. Sequencing used alloreactive CD4+ T cells from a mixed lymphocyte reaction culture, obtained before intestinal transplant. Specified subset: CFSE-low proliferating T cells sorted from roughly six-day pre-transplant mixed lymphocyte reaction (GvH or HvG direction). The receptor set was obtained from a human patient who received an intestinal transplant.

The chain recombines TRBV19 with TRBJ1-1; a possible D gene is TRBD1 (5 bases). Germline V gene lookup returns CDR1 LNHDA and CDR2 SQIVND (reference sequence). Trimming removed 5 bases at V and 4 bases at J, with 11 bases between. This CDR3 spans 13 amino acids. CDR3 residues: CASSSQAFTEAFF. The CDR3, as DNA: TGTGCCAGTAGTTCACAGGCTTTCACTGAAGCTTTCTTT. Full variable domain (outside the CDR3, taken from reference TRBV19 and TRBJ1-1): DGGITQSPKYLFRKEGQNVTLSCEQNLNHDAMYWYRQDPGQGLRLIYYSQIVNDFQKGDIAEGYSVSREKKESFPLTVTSAQKNPTAFYLCASSSQAFTEAFFGQGTRLTVV.

V usage is TRBV6-1 and J usage is TRBJ1-3; TRBD1 matches at 7 bases. J was trimmed by 0 bases and V by 1 base; bases with no gene match: 3. CDR3 length: 16 residues. The germline CDR1 and CDR2 sequences are MNHNS and SASEGT. Here the CDR3 reads CASSEGTGHSGNTIYF. In nucleotides, the CDR3 is TGTGCCAGCAGTGAAGGGACAGGCCACTCTGGAAACACCATATATTTT.

This rearrangement joins TRBV19 to TRBJ1-6, with TRBD1 matching over 7 bases. Germline values: CDR1 LNHDA, CDR2 SQIVND (reference sequence). V trimming: 10 bases; J trimming: 9 bases; junction bases outside the gene matches: 12. This CDR3 comprises 14 residues. This CDR3 reads CATSLGQYLSPLHF. The CDR3, as DNA: TGTGCCACATCCCTGGGACAGTATCTTTCACCCCTCCACTTT.

The table lists this clone with a count of one. The V gene is TRBV27, the J gene TRBJ2-7, with D possibly matching TRBD1 (6 bases). The CDR3 runs 15 residues. Trimming cost V 1 base and J 6 bases, with 16 bases left between them. CDR1 and CDR2 from the germline V gene are MNHEY and SMNVEV (reference sequence). CDR3 DNA sequence: TGTGCCAGCAGTTTATTTCCCAGGGGTGTGGGCGAGCAGTACTTC. Protein sequence: CASSLFPRGVGEQYF.

The chain uses TRBV29-1 and TRBJ1-6; 8 positions agree with TRBD1. The CDR3 covers 14 residues. Losses at the gene ends were 6 bases for V and 5 bases for J; bases not matched to a gene: 6. Per germline, CDR1 SQVTM and CDR2 ANQGSEA. CDR3 nucleotide sequence: TGCAGCGTGTCCTCGACAGGGGATAATTCACCCCTCCACTTT. It yields the protein CSVSSTGDNSPLHF.

The rearrangement joins TRBV19 to TRBJ1-4, with D possibly TRBD1 on 5 matching bases. Germline CDR1 is LNHDA and CDR2 is SQIVND (reference sequence). Trimming removed 10 bases at V and 7 bases at J, with 19 bases between. The CDR3 covers 14 residues. CDR3 sequence: CATFQGIRGEKLFF. The CDR3 coding sequence is TGTGCCACCTTCCAAGGGATTAGGGGTGAAAAACTGTTTTTT.

In regard to this clone: One end of the junction varies from germline; a read error may be responsible. J is TRBJ2-1 and V is TRBV7-8, with D tentatively TRBD2 (6 bases). This CDR3 spans 14 amino acids. Germline V gene data show CDR1 as SGHVS and CDR2 as FQNEAQ. CDR3 sequence: CAGSPEWWEDEQFF. The CDR3 region has the DNA TGTGCCGGCAGCCCCGAATGGTGGGAGGATGAGCAGTTCTTC.